These T cell receptor beta chains were read from a single sample in a study of T-cell memory formation after mild COVID-19. TCRdb re-called the 5' RACE reads through MiXCR, storing one row per CDR3 protein. This sample has about 130,000 distinct CDR3 sequences, with about 25% found just once. The sample was PBMCs or a T cell subset sorted from them (not recorded which). The receptors stem from an adult woman who had mild COVID-19 (a few samples of this study predate the infection). Cell type and time point are not known. Both conserved end residues are part of each CDR3. The D gene is left open where the match is weak. Size is omitted from some rows. Given values are once, few, many or a class for expanded clones.

v_call: TRBV29-1; j_call: TRBJ1-1; clone_size: once; d_call: .; cdr3_aa: CSAGSSEAFF; cdr3_nt: TGCAGCGCCGGGAGTAGTGAAGCTTTCTTT
v_call: TRBV7-6; j_call: TRBJ2-7; clone_size: few; d_call: TRBD1; cdr3_aa: CASSRETGQGAYEQYF; cdr3_nt: TGTGCCAGCAGCCGTGAAACGGGACAGGGGGCTTACGAGCAGTACTTC
v_call: TRBV7-9; j_call: TRBJ1-2; clone_size: few; d_call: .; cdr3_aa: CASSLGDLGYGYTF; cdr3_nt: TGTGCCAGCAGCTTAGGAGACCTCGGGTATGGCTACACCTTC
v_call: TRBV4-2; j_call: TRBJ2-7; clone_size: few; d_call: TRBD1; cdr3_aa: CASSHGTGVYEQYF; cdr3_nt: TGTGCCAGCAGCCATGGGACAGGGGTCTACGAGCAGTACTTC
v_call: TRBV2; j_call: TRBJ2-7; clone_size: .; d_call: TRBD1; cdr3_aa: CASSGGQGEYEQYF; cdr3_nt: TGTGCCAGCAGTGGGGGACAGGGGGAGTACGAGCAGTACTTC
v_call: TRBV30; j_call: TRBJ1-1; clone_size: .; d_call: .; cdr3_aa: CAWSPGGTEAFF; cdr3_nt: TGTGCCTGGAGTCCCGGGGGGACTGAAGCTTTCTTT
v_call: TRBV7-9; j_call: TRBJ2-1; clone_size: .; d_call: .; cdr3_aa: CASQFQRVAPDNEQFF; cdr3_nt: TGTGCCAGCCAGTTCCAGAGAGTAGCTCCCGACAATGAGCAGTTCTTC
v_call: TRBV4-1; j_call: TRBJ1-1; clone_size: few; d_call: .; cdr3_aa: CASSQDPGAVVAFF; cdr3_nt: TGCGCCAGCAGCCAAGATCCGGGGGCCGTCGTGGCTTTCTTT
v_call: TRBV11-2; j_call: TRBJ1-1; clone_size: .; d_call: .; cdr3_aa: CASSSRQRIPEAFF; cdr3_nt: TGTGCCAGCAGCTCCAGACAACGCATCCCTGAAGCTTTCTTT
v_call: TRBV6-2/TRBV6-3; j_call: TRBJ2-7; clone_size: .; d_call: .; cdr3_aa: CASSYAGPYEQYF; cdr3_nt: TGTGCCAGCAGTTATGCGGGGCCCTACGAGCAGTACTTC
v_call: TRBV20-1; j_call: TRBJ2-7; clone_size: few; d_call: TRBD2; cdr3_aa: CSAQAGTTYEQYF; cdr3_nt: TGCAGTGCTCAGGCTGGGACTACCTACGAGCAGTACTTC
v_call: TRBV5-6; j_call: TRBJ2-3; clone_size: .; d_call: .; cdr3_aa: CASSYNRDTQYF; cdr3_nt: TGTGCCAGCAGTTATAACAGGGATACGCAGTATTTT